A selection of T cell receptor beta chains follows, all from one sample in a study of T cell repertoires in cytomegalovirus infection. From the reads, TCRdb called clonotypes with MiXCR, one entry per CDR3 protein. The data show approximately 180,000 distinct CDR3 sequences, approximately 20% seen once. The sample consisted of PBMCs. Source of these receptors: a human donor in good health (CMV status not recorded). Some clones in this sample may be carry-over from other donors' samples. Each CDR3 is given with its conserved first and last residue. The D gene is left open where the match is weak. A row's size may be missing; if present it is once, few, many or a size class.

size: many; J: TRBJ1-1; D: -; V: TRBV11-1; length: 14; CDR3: CASSLAQGNTEAFF; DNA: TGTGCCAGCAGCTTAGCGCAGGGGAACACTGAAGCTTTCTTT
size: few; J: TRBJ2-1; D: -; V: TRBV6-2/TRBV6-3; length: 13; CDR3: CASSYGVYNEQFF; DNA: TGTGCCAGCAGTTATGGAGTTTACAATGAGCAGTTCTTC
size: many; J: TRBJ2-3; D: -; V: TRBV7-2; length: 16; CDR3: CASSLAAGGGTDTQYF; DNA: TGTGCCAGCAGCTTAGCGGCCGGGGGAGGCACAGATACGCAGTATTTT
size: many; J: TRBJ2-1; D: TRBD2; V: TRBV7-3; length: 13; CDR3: CASSSSSGWMQFF; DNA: TGTGCCAGCAGCTCCTCTAGCGGGTGGATGCAGTTCTTC
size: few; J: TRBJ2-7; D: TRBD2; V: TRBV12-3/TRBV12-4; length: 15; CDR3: CASGGGLAGEIEQYF; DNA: TGTGCCAGCGGGGGGGGACTAGCGGGAGAGATCGAGCAGTACTTC
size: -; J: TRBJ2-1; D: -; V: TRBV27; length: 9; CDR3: CASTNEQFF; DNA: TGTGCCAGCACCAATGAGCAGTTCTTC
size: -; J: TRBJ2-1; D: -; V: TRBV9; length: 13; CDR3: CASSRGVYNEQFF; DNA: TGTGCCAGCAGCCGCGGGGTATACAATGAGCAGTTCTTC
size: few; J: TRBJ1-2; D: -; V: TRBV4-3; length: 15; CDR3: CASSQRGRRDYGYTF; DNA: TGCGCCAGCAGCCAGAGGGGACGGAGGGACTATGGCTACACCTTC
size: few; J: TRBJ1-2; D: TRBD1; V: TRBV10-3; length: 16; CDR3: CAISGRQGPTTDGYTF; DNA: TGTGCCATCAGTGGGCGACAGGGGCCGACCACGGATGGCTACACCTTC
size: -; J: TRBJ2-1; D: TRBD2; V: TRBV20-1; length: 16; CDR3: CSASKPGLAVGDEQFF; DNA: TGCAGTGCTAGTAAGCCGGGACTAGCGGTGGGGGATGAGCAGTTCTTC
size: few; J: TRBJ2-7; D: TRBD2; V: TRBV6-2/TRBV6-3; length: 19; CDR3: CASSPMTSGRGLRTYEQYF; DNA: TGTGCCAGCAGTCCCATGACTAGCGGGAGAGGACTCAGGACCTACGAGCAGTACTTC
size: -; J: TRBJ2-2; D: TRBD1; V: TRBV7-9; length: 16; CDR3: CASSRTGRFLTGELFF; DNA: TGTGCCAGCAGCCGGACAGGGAGGTTTCTCACCGGGGAGCTGTTTTTT
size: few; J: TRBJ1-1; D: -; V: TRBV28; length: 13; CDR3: CASVPGQYTEAFF; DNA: TGTGCCAGTGTACCGGGACAATACACTGAAGCTTTCTTT
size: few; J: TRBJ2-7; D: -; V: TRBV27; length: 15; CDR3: CASSLSSGLPYEQYF; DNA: TGTGCCAGCAGTTTATCGAGCGGGCTACCCTACGAGCAGTACTTC
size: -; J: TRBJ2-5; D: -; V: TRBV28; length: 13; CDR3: CASSSAGTETQYF; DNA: TGTGCCAGCAGTTCGGCGGGAACGGAGACCCAGTACTTC
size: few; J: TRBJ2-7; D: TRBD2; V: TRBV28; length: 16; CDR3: CASSFNLAGLAYEQYF; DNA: TGTGCCAGCAGTTTTAACCTAGCGGGACTCGCCTACGAGCAGTACTTC
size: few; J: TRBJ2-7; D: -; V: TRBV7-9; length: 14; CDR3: CASSLGGRRYEQYF; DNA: TGTGCCAGCAGCTTAGGGGGCCGCCGGTACGAGCAGTACTTC
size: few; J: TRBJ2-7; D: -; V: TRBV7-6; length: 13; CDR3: CASSLARNTEQYF; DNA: TGTGCCAGCAGCTTAGCGCGGAACACCGAGCAGTACTTC
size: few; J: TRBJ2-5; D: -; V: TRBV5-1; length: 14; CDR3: CASSLETGRKTQYF; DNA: TGCGCCAGCAGCTTGGAAACGGGTAGGAAGACCCAGTACTTC
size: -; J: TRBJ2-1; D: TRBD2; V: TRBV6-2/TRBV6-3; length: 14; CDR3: CATSSGSLVNEQFF; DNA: TGTGCCACCTCTAGCGGGAGTTTAGTGAATGAGCAGTTCTTC
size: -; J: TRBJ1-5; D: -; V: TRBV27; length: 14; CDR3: CASSFQQGGQPQHF; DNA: TGTGCCAGCAGTTTCCAACAGGGTGGGCAGCCCCAGCATTTT
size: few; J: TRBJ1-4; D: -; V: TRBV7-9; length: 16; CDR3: CASSFSDRATNEKLFF; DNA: TGTGCCAGCAGCTTCAGCGACCGTGCAACTAATGAAAAACTGTTTTTT